There are a few counts of the clone carrying this TCR beta chain. The sample belongs to a study of T-cell reconstitution after alpha-beta-depleted transplantation in children. Unique molecular identifiers were used in preparing the TCRbeta library. TCRdb re-derived calls from the PCR reads in MiXCR, one entry per CDR3 protein. The sample lists 98,000 or so distinct CDR3 sequences; about 6% were seen once. The CDR3 consists of 14 residues. V gave up 7 bases and J gave up 4 bases; unmatched junction bases: 3. CDR1 SGHRS and CDR2 YFSETQ come from the germline V gene. This rearrangement joins TRBV5-1 to TRBJ1-4, with 11 bases fitting TRBD1. Sequenced material: PBMCs, mostly from graft donor cells, taken 360 days after TCRalphabeta/CD19-depleted stem cell transplant. The receptor comes from a male patient under 10 years old who had a stem cell transplant for acute lymphoblastic leukemia, so the T cells may come from the graft donor. The CDR3 here is CASGTGGSNEKLFF. CDR3 DNA sequence: TGCGCCAGCGGGACAGGGGGAAGTAATGAAAAACTGTTTTTT. The complete variable domain, with remaining parts taken from reference TRBV5-1 and TRBJ1-4, reads KAGVTQTPRYLIKTRGQQVTLSCSPISGHRSVSWYQQTPGQGLQFLFEYFSETQRNKGNFPGRFSGRQFSNSRSEMNVSTLELGDSALYLCASGTGGSNEKLFFGSGTQLSVL.